This T cell receptor beta chain is drawn from a study of blood T cell repertoires in COVID-19. Study at large: Acute and convalescent COVID-19 specimens originated in the United States, Italy and Spain. PBMCs, B-cell-depleted T cells, or T cells were the source of the cDNA or gDNA that made up the material.

The germline CDR1 and CDR2 sequences are MNHEY and SVGAGI. CDR3 length equals 16 residues. Trimming took off 0 bases at V and 4 bases at J, with 15 bases between the two ends. Generated by immunoSEQ multiplex PCR, the TCRdb table keeps only in-frame clones and is missing some. The table shows 130,000 to 150,000 clones, with roughly 80% occurring only once. J is TRBJ1-2 and V is TRBV6-5, with unresolved D. The receptor was isolated from a human donor with acute or convalescent COVID-19. The donor label of this sample is uncertain. Sequencing used peripheral blood. CDR3 DNA sequence: TGTGCCAGCAGTTACTCGAGTCAGGCACCCATCTATGGCTACACCTTC. It yields the protein CASSYSSQAPIYGYTF.